This entry lists 9 T cell receptor beta chains sequenced from one sample in a study of cytomegalovirus exposure and HLA in healthy donors. 13 Jbeta primers and 60 Vbeta primers were used for the PCR. Produced via immunoSEQ multiplex PCR; TCRdb's table is partial and in-frame only. Of 95,000 to 150,000 clones listed, about 73% were seen once; the top ten hold approximately 3.9%. Sequencing was performed on PBMCs. These receptors came from a woman aged 45-59 years in good health and CMV-seropositive.

This rearrangement joins TRBV4-2 to TRBJ1-4, with D uncertain. The V end was cut by 5 bases, the J end by 1 base, with 14 bases between. Germline V gene data show CDR1 as LGHNA and CDR2 as YNFKEQ. The length of the CDR3 is 16 residues. The CDR3 nucleotides are TGTGCCAGCAGCTTACAAGGCGGGGTAACTAATGAAAAACTGTTTTTT. It yields the protein CASSLQGGVTNEKLFF.

In its sample, this clone was seen a few times. V gene TRBV7-2 combines with J gene TRBJ1-6; TRBD1 aligns across 9 bases. V lost 3 bases to trimming and J lost 8 bases; unmatched junction nucleotides: 5. The CDR3 covers 15 residues. CDR1 SGHTA and CDR2 FQGNSA come from the germline V gene. The CDR3 nucleotides read TGTGCCAGCAGCTTCCTCACAGGGGGCGATTCACCCCTCCACTTT. Its translation: CASSFLTGGDSPLHF.

The chain recombines TRBV6-4 with TRBJ2-3; 8 bases are a match to TRBD2. Germline V CDR1 and CDR2: MRHNA, SNTAGT. V lost 2 bases, J lost 1 base, and 8 bases stayed unmatched. This CDR3 is built from 17 residues. The CDR3 DNA reads as TGTGCCAGCAGTGACACCCGGAGTAGCGGGGGCACAGATACGCAGTATTTT. It specifies CASSDTRSSGGTDTQYF.

The chain combines TRBV27 with TRBJ2-3, with 16 bases identical to TRBD2. The CDR3 is 15 residues long. V lost 4 bases and J lost 12; bases outside the gene matches: 7. Germline CDR1 is MNHEY and CDR2 is SMNVEV (reference sequence). CDR3 sequence (DNA): TGTGCCAGCAGTTCGGGACTAGCGGGGGGGCCCTCACAGTATTTT. It is translated as CASSSGLAGGPSQYF.

V is TRBV7-8 and J is TRBJ1-6; D is unresolved. Germline CDR1 is SGHVS and CDR2 is FQNEAQ. The CDR3 is made up of 13 amino acids. Trimming removed 1 base at V and 11 bases at J, with 9 bases between. The CDR3 is CASSLGGGTPLHF. DNA for the CDR3: TGTGCCAGCAGCTTAGGGGGAGGAACACCCCTCCACTTT.

The gene calls are TRBV5-6 and TRBJ2-7, with D unclear. Germline lookup yields CDR1 SGHDT and CDR2 YYEEEE. This CDR3 has 16 amino acids. The V and J ends lost 0 bases and 6 bases respectively, with 19 bases between them. The CDR3 reads CASSLDRGSSISEQYF. The CDR3 bases are TGTGCCAGCAGCTTGGATCGAGGTTCATCAATCTCCGAGCAGTACTTC. Drawing the rest from reference TRBV5-6 and TRBJ2-7, the complete variable domain is DAGVTQSPTHLIKTRGQQVTLRCSPKSGHDTVSWYQQALGQGPQFIFQYYEEEERQRGNFPDRFSGHQFPNYSSELNVNALLLGDSALYLCASSLDRGSSISEQYFGPGTRLTVT.

In its sample, this clone was seen once. This CDR3 reads CASSFVGGKNTIYF. The CDR3 DNA reads TGTGCCAGCAGCTTCGTTGGGGGGAAGAACACCATATATTTT. The rearrangement joins TRBV5-4 to TRBJ1-3; D is possibly TRBD1 (5 bases). Germline CDR1 and CDR2: SGHNT and YYREEE (reference sequence). The CDR3 runs 14 residues. V was clipped by 2 bases and J by 7 bases, with 13 bases between them.

The chain's CDR3 is CASSPQGGGPTDTQYF. CDR3 nucleotide sequence: TGTGCCAGCTCACCACAAGGCGGGGGGCCCACAGATACGCAGTATTTT. The V gene is TRBV18, the J gene TRBJ2-3; TRBD2 agrees at 8 bases. Trimming took 1 base from V and 2 from J; bases not matched to a gene: 5. The CDR3 length is 16 residues. From germline, CDR1 is KGHSH and CDR2 LQKENI.

The chain has TRBV29-1 and TRBJ2-7; D is possibly TRBD1 (5 bases). This CDR3 is built from 12 residues. V shed 3 bases and J shed 5 bases, with 11 bases lying between them. Germline V CDR1 and CDR2: SQVTM, ANQGSEA. The CDR3 sequence: CSVDSGRDEQYF. The CDR3 nucleotides are TGCAGCGTTGACTCGGGCAGGGACGAGCAGTACTTC.